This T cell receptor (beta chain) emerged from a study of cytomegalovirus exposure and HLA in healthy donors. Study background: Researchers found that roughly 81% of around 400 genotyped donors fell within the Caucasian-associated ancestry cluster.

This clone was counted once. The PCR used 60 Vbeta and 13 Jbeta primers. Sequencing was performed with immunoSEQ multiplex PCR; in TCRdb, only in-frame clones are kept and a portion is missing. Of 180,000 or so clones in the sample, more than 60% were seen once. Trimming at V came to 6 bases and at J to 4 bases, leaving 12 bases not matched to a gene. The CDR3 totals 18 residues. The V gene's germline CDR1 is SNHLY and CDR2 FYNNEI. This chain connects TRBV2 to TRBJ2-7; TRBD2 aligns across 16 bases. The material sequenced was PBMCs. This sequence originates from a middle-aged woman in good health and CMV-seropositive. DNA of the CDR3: TGTGCCAGCAGCCGGGGACTAGCGGGAGGGCCTAGGGCATACGAGCAGTACTTC. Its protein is CASSRGLAGGPRAYEQYF.